This TCR beta chain was captured by sequencing in a study of OX40 agonist ivuxolimab in advanced cancers. The CDR3 has 12 amino acids. The V end was cut by 6 bases, the J end by 6 bases, with 12 bases between. In germline, CDR1 is SGDLS, CDR2 YYNGEE. Assay used: immunoSEQ multiplex PCR; TCRdb lists only in-frame clones, some missing. The data show 80,000 or so clones, 90% to 95% seen once. The sample in question was CD4+ or CD8+ T cells sorted from blood, obtained in a trial of the OX40 agonist ivuxolimab. V gene TRBV9 combines with J gene TRBJ1-2, with D possibly matching TRBD1 (5 bases). The clonotype originates from an adult with an advanced solid tumor such as melanoma, head and neck, liver or kidney cancer. The CDR3 reads CASTLRGDGYTF. Written as DNA, the CDR3 is TGTGCCAGCACCTTACGGGGGGATGGCTACACCTTC.